This entry concerns a single T cell receptor beta chain. The data derive from a study of blood T cell repertoires in COVID-19. Study-level information: Acute and convalescent COVID-19 specimens originated in the United States, Italy and Spain.

Those who participated ranged in age from about 18 to 89 years and resided in 20 to 30 US areas. Among Cohort 3 donors, those recovered had two negative PCRs, clearance, or symptom resolution. Source study methods: Counts of nucleated cells, estimated from reference gene primer amplification, were obtained. Sequencing used immunoSEQ multiplex PCR; TCRdb keeps in-frame clones, though not all of them. V, J and clone size are those of that table, while D and trimming were read from the DNA. Among 330,000 or so clones listed, over 80% were seen once. The CDR3 has 15 amino acids. Trimming at V came to 5 bases and at J to 3 bases, leaving 5 bases not matched to a gene. The V gene's germline CDR1 is LNHDA and CDR2 SQIVND (reference sequence).

This chain connects TRBV19 to TRBJ2-7; 12 bases align to TRBD2. The sequence was collected from a man aged 25 to 45 who had recovered from COVID-19. Sequenced material: PBMCs or T cells enriched from blood (not recorded which). CDR3 coding DNA: TGTGCCAGTAGTCAACTAGCGGGGGGCATCTACGAGCAGTACTTC. Amino acids: CASSQLAGGIYEQYF. The full variable domain, in which reference TRBV19 and TRBJ2-7 provide the parts outside the CDR3, is DGGITQSPKYLFRKEGQNVTLSCEQNLNHDAMYWYRQDPGQGLRLIYYSQIVNDFQKGDIAEGYSVSREKKESFPLTVTSAQKNPTAFYLCASSQLAGGIYEQYFGPGTRLTVT.